The 8 T cell receptor beta chains below were found in one sample sequenced in a study of T cell responses to AZD1222 COVID-19 vaccine. Clones were read by immunoSEQ multiplex PCR, and TCRdb kept only the in-frame ones, dropping some. Among about 120,000 clones listed, roughly 92% were seen once. This material consisted of peripheral blood, taken on day 0 of AZD1222 vaccination. These TCRs come from an adult in good health.

The chain employs TRBV6-5 and TRBJ2-3; D is possibly TRBD1 (6 bases). Germline assignment: CDR1 MNHEY and CDR2 SVGAGI. The CDR3 is made up of 16 amino acids. V lost 4 bases to trimming and J lost 4 bases, with 18 bases between them. CDR3 bases: TGTGCCAGCAGTTTTAACAGGGAGAGTTGGGCAGATACGCAGTATTTT. As protein: CASSFNRESWADTQYF.

The chain couples TRBV6-5 to TRBJ2-5; 9 bases align to TRBD1. The CDR3 totals 15 residues. V lost 5 bases and J lost 3; bases outside the gene matches: 7. In germline, CDR1 is MNHEY, CDR2 SVGAGI. CDR3 protein: CASSLQGAREETQYF. The CDR3, as DNA: TGTGCCAGCAGTCTACAGGGGGCAAGGGAAGAGACCCAGTACTTC.

The rearrangement links TRBV9 to TRBJ2-1, with D uncertain. V lost 0 bases and J lost 7, with 17 bases in between. Germline V CDR1 and CDR2: SGDLS, YYNGEE. The CDR3 sequence is 16 residues long. CDR3 loop: CASSVGMGKRVNEQFF. The CDR3 nucleotides read TGTGCCAGCAGCGTAGGTATGGGGAAAAGAGTGAATGAGCAGTTCTTC.

CDR3 residues: CASKGQRPYNEQFF. As DNA, the CDR3 is TGTGCCAGTAAGGGTCAGCGACCCTACAATGAGCAGTTCTTC. J is TRBJ2-1 and V is TRBV19; D ambiguous. Trimming took 7 bases from V and 2 from J, leaving 12 bases between them. Germline V gene sequence: CDR1 LNHDA, CDR2 SQIVND (reference sequence). The CDR3 runs to 14 residues.

The chain couples TRBV19 to TRBJ2-7; no firm D call. The CDR3 extends over 13 amino acids. The V end lost 5 bases, the J end lost 0 bases, and 8 bases lay between the germline ends. CDR1 and CDR2 (germline): LNHDA, SQIVND (reference sequence). The CDR3 is CASSEQSSYEQYF. CDR3 DNA sequence: TGTGCCAGTAGTGAACAGTCCTCCTACGAGCAGTACTTC.

The chain couples TRBV19 to TRBJ1-1; TRBD1 aligns across 9 bases. V lost 3 bases to trimming and J lost 1 base; unmatched junction nucleotides: 0. CDR1 and CDR2 (germline): LNHDA, SQIVND (reference sequence). CDR3 size: 14 residues. The CDR3 sequence: CASSMGQGNTEAFF. CDR3 in DNA: TGTGCCAGTAGTATGGGACAGGGGAACACTGAAGCTTTCTTT.

V usage is TRBV7-9 and J usage is TRBJ2-5, with 9 bases identical to TRBD1. J was trimmed by 7 bases and V by 4 bases; bases with no gene match: 4. CDR3 length: 13 amino acids. Germline V gene lookup returns CDR1 SEHNR and CDR2 FQNEAQ (reference sequence). The CDR3 loop reads CASSSDRGRTQYF. For the CDR3, the DNA is TGTGCCAGCAGCTCGGACAGGGGACGGACCCAGTACTTC.

The chain links TRBV6-5 to TRBJ1-6; 7 bases line up with TRBD1. Looked up from germline, CDR1 is MNHEY and CDR2 is SVGAGI. The CDR3 length is 14 residues. The J segment lost 7 bases and the V segment lost 4 bases, leaving 4 bases of the junction unmatched. The CDR3 here is CASSSTGQNSPLHF. CDR3 bases: TGTGCCAGCAGTTCGACGGGACAGAATTCACCCCTCCACTTT.